This T cell receptor (beta chain) was found in a study of T cell responses to AZD1222 COVID-19 vaccine. Germline V CDR1 and CDR2: SGHTA, FQGNSA. The CDR3 length is 15 residues. J was trimmed by 5 bases and V by 5 bases; bases with no gene match: 10. In the case of this clone: What it recognizes is unknown.

Whole-study findings and limits: Repertoire sampling happened only post peak T cell response. Baseline antibody screening turned up just six or seven seropositive AZD1222 recipients.

Libraries were prepared by immunoSEQ multiplex PCR; TCRdb keeps only in-frame clonotypes and omits some of them. The profile shows 140,000 to 150,000 clones, 80% to 95% of them singletons. The receptor's source is an adult in good health. The specimen comprised peripheral blood, sampled on day 0 of AZD1222 vaccination. The chain employs TRBV7-2 and TRBJ2-5; 8 nucleotides line up with TRBD1. CDR3 coding DNA: TGTGCCAGCAGCCTCGGACAGGGAAGAGGGGAGACCCAGTACTTC. It encodes CASSLGQGRGETQYF.